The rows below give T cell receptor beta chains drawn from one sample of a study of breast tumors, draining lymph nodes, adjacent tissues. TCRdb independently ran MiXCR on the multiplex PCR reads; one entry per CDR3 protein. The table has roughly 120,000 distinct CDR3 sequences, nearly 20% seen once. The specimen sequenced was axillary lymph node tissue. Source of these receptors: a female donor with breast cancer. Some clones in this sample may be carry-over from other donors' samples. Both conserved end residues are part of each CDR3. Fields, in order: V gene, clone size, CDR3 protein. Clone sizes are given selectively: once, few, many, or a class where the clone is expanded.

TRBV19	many	CASSITGGDVQTQYF
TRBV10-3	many	CATLDINYGYTF
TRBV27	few	CASRETLGLEHTGELFF
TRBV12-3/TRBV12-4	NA	CASSRVGSANYGYTF
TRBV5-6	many	CASSKFDTDTQYF
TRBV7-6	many	CASSFQTGKGYTF
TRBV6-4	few	CASSGGSGGPGSTDTQYF
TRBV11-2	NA	CASSLQGPHYNEQFF
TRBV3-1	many	CASSQAGGDDTQYF
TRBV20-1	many	CSASESRQETQYF
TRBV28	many	CASSLGVGYGYTF
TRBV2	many	CASRPAPGPPGDNEQFF
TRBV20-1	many	CSTLRVAGGSYNEQFF
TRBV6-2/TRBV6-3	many	CASSSTWGNREQYF
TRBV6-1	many	CASIGRGAYNEQFF